This is a list of T cell receptor beta chains from one sample in a study of T cell repertoires in cytomegalovirus infection. TCRdb called the reads again in MiXCR, with one record for every CDR3 protein. In the table there are roughly 500,000 distinct CDR3 sequences, roughly 10% of which are singletons. The sample was PBMCs. These receptors were obtained from a human donor in good health (CMV status not recorded). Some clones in this sample may be carry-over from other donors' samples. CDR3s include the opening cysteine and the closing phenylalanine or tryptophan. A D gene is named only where the DNA matches it firmly. Some rows mark clone size as missing; the rest say once, few, many or name a class of expanded clone.

many	TRBV7-9	TRBJ2-6	.	17	TGTGCCAGCAGCTCCCAACCTGTTGGCTCTGGGGCCAACGTCCTGACTTTC	CASSSQPVGSGANVLTF
.	TRBV27	TRBJ2-1	TRBD2	13	TGTGCCAGCAGTTCCCCCGGGGGGTCAGAGCAGTTCTTC	CASSSPGGSEQFF
.	TRBV20-1	TRBJ1-1	.	11	TGCAGTGCTAGGGGTTTGGTGCAAGCTTTCTTT	CSARGLVQAFF
.	TRBV3-1	TRBJ2-1	TRBD2	17	TGTGCCAGCAGCCTGGGACTAGCGGGAGTCTCCTACAATGAGCAGTTCTTC	CASSLGLAGVSYNEQFF
many	TRBV12-3/TRBV12-4	TRBJ1-3	.	13	TGTGCCAGCAGGGACTTCTCTGGAAACACCATATATTTT	CASRDFSGNTIYF
many	TRBV6-1	TRBJ2-7	.	13	TGTGCCAGCAGCAGGACTTTGGGCTACGAGCAGTACTTC	CASSRTLGYEQYF
many	TRBV20-1	TRBJ1-1	.	13	TGCAGTGCTTTGGGACACGTGAACACTGAAGCTTTCTTT	CSALGHVNTEAFF
.	TRBV11-2	TRBJ2-1	TRBD1	15	TGTGCCAGCAGCCCCAGAGGACAGGGGAAGGATGAGCAGTTCTTC	CASSPRGQGKDEQFF
many	TRBV2	TRBJ2-1	TRBD1	14	TGTGCCAGCGGCGGACAGGGCGATCACAATGAGCAGTTCTTC	CASGGQGDHNEQFF
few	TRBV2	TRBJ2-5	TRBD1	14	TGTGCCAGCAGTATGGACAGGCTACAAGAGACCCAGTACTTC	CASSMDRLQETQYF
many	TRBV14	TRBJ1-1	.	16	TGTGCCAGCAGTTCTGGGATAATCCCCATGAACACTGAAGCTTTCTTT	CASSSGIIPMNTEAFF
many	TRBV12-3/TRBV12-4	TRBJ2-2	TRBD1	16	TGTGCCAGCAGTACGACAGGGGGTATCGACACCGGGGAGCTGTTTTTT	CASSTTGGIDTGELFF
many	TRBV3-1	TRBJ2-7	TRBD2	13	TGTGCCAGCAGCCGACAGCGGGGCTACGAGCAGTACTTC	CASSRQRGYEQYF
many	TRBV5-1	TRBJ1-3	.	16	TGCGCCAGCAGCCCTACCGGACGGAGCTCTGGAAACACCATATATTTT	CASSPTGRSSGNTIYF
.	TRBV20-1	TRBJ1-2	TRBD1	11	TGCAGTTGCAGGGGGAACTATGGCTACACCTTC	CSCRGNYGYTF
.	TRBV27	TRBJ2-7	.	14	TGTGCCAGCAGTTTATCAAAGGGGGTCTACGAGCAGTACTTC	CASSLSKGVYEQYF
many	TRBV5-1	TRBJ2-1	.	14	TGCGCCAGCAGCTTGGGGGGAGAGTACAATGAGCAGTTCTTC	CASSLGGEYNEQFF
many	TRBV7-9	TRBJ1-1	TRBD1	15	TGTGCCAGCAGCTTTCACCGGGACAGGAACACTGAAGCTTTCTTT	CASSFHRDRNTEAFF
few	TRBV23-1	TRBJ2-5	.	13	TGCGCCAGCAGTCGGCGGGCTCAAGAGACCCAGTACTTC	CASSRRAQETQYF
many	TRBV19	TRBJ1-4	.	14	TGTGCCAGTAGAGCAGACAGTGCGAATGAAAAACTGTTTTTT	CASRADSANEKLFF
many	TRBV6-2/TRBV6-3	TRBJ2-3	TRBD2	16	TGTGCCAGCACGGGGGAAAGCGGGAGGGCCCCAGATACGCAGTATTTT	CASTGESGRAPDTQYF
many	TRBV7-6	TRBJ1-3	.	13	TGTGCCAGCAGCCACGGGTCTGGAAACACCATATATTTT	CASSHGSGNTIYF
many	TRBV5-4	TRBJ1-2	.	14	TGTGCCAGCAGCTTGCTGACAGGCGGGTCGGGCTACACCTTC	CASSLLTGGSGYTF
many	TRBV6-1	TRBJ1-6	.	17	TGTGCCAGCAGTTCCGTCTCTACAGGGTCCTATAATTCACCCCTCCACTTT	CASSSVSTGSYNSPLHF
many	TRBV10-2	TRBJ2-7	.	13	TGCGCCAGCAAGAAAGGGGGATCCTACGAGCAGTACTTC	CASKKGGSYEQYF
few	TRBV4-2	TRBJ2-5	.	15	TGTGCCAGCAGCCAAGATGGGCTCCTTCAAGAGACCCAGTACTTC	CASSQDGLLQETQYF
many	TRBV10-3	TRBJ2-4	TRBD1	16	TGTGCCATCAGTCCGGGGTCAGGGGGTAGCAAAAACATTCAGTACTTC	CAISPGSGGSKNIQYF